This T cell receptor beta chain was sequenced during a study of technical replicates of blood from a few donors. The CDR3 contains 16 residues. Germline-derived CDR1 and CDR2 are SGHNT and YENEEA. V was clipped by 1 base and J by 5 bases, with 17 bases between them. Clones were sequenced by immunoSEQ multiplex PCR, and TCRdb holds only the in-frame ones, with some missing. The data hold fewer than 85,000 clones, with less than 95% observed a single time. The source of this sequence is a human donor in good health. The V call is TRBV11-3, the J call TRBJ2-5, with D possibly TRBD1 on 5 matching bases. Specimen: T cells isolated from PBMCs. The CDR3 DNA reads as TGTGCCAGCAGCTTAGGTTACGGCAACAGGTCCGAGACCCAGTACTTC. This sequence encodes CASSLGYGNRSETQYF. The full variable domain, its missing parts supplied by reference TRBV11-3 and TRBJ2-5, is EAGVVQSPRYKIIEKKQPVAFWCNPISGHNTLYWYLQNLGQGPELLIRYENEEAVDDSQLPKDRFSAERLKGVDSTLKIQPAELGDSAVYLCASSLGYGNRSETQYFGPGTRLLVL.